This TCR beta chain appears in the sequencing data of a study of T cell responses to AZD1222 COVID-19 vaccine listed by TCRdb under 2021. Regarding the research as a whole: A total of more than 230 trial participants underwent TCR sequencing, of whom some 210 received two doses of AZD1222 and around 26 received two doses of the MenACWY control vaccine. Enrollment into the trials was organized by age into subgroups of 18-55, 56-69 and 70-plus years, and those subgroups contained roughly 150, 30 and 60 TCR-sequenced participants, respectively. General conclusions and limits of the study: CD4 TCRs associated with the vaccine covered the entire spike protein, and the dominant responses were in regions 160-218 and 743-854. The 56-69-year group was small, and its depth increase did not reach significance, likely because of low power. Most participants were white British and females outnumbered males, and the authors suggested that clonal diversity may have been underestimated. After two AZD1222 doses, both the breadth and the depth of spike-specific TCRs were significantly higher than at day 0 and than in MenACWY recipients. Nearly half of unique spike-specific TCRs reportedly recognized epitopes outside regions mutated in the B.1.351 and B.1.1.7 variants. Conclusions about previously exposed vaccinees are limited, since just a handful of AZD1222 recipients were seropositive for SARS-CoV-2 at baseline. Because no samples from the day 14 peak response were available, repertoires could be characterized only after the peak T cell response.

The time point label on this specimen signifies: about 28 days (+/-7) after the second vaccine dose. AZD1222 recipients with second doses at about 4 weeks or about 12 weeks were pooled, because spike-specific TCR depth and breadth did not differ between schedules. Vaccinee samples came from UK trials COV001 and COV002, including a single-blind randomized controlled phase 2/3 trial of AZD1222 (ChAdOx1 nCoV-19) in healthy adults. For TCRbeta chain sequencing, PBMC samples from trial participants were taken at day 0 and at day 28 after the second dose. V and J lose 7 bases and 4 bases, and a span of 16 bases separates them. Including cysteine and phenylalanine, the CDR3 has 13 amino acids. Only the CDR3 DNA is retained, 39 bases long and in frame from the first base. Based on the germline V gene, the CDR1 and CDR2 sequences are SQVTM and ANQGSEA. About this clone itself: Its antigen remains unidentified. Base qualities are missing; no much larger clone stands one base away.

The CDR3 regions of human TCRbeta chains were subjected to immunosequencing. Per the source publication's procedure: TCRs in the repertoires were compared against a reference library of SARS-CoV-2-specific TCRs that had been generated with the MIRA antigen-specificity platform. Breadth was defined as the fraction of unique TCRs that were SARS-CoV-2-associated, and depth was defined as the fraction of total T cells that were SARS-CoV-2-associated. Using the MIRA data, each spike-specific TCR was assigned both to the spike region to which the TCR was reactive and to a CD4 or CD8 class. Log10-transformed breadth and depth values were compared by one-way ANOVA with Sidak's multiple comparisons tests. The source is immuneACCESS, and TCRdb retained only in-frame sequences with V and J called. Part of the clones is not carried over; for the studies checked, unresolved V genes explain less than half of this, and the remainder is unexplained. D and trimming were read from the DNA, whereas the V and J calls and clone size are those reported in that table. This sample lists more than 100,000 clones; roughly 87% were detected once. The ten largest clones capture 2.5% to 3% of the sample.

The sample consisted of peripheral blood, taken 28 days after the second AZD1222 dose. The TCR originated in an adult who received the AZD1222 COVID-19 vaccine. The V and J segments used are TRBV29-1 and TRBJ2-5; TRBD1 is a weak D gene call, 6 bases matching. For the CDR3, the sequence is CSAKTGRLETQYF. The DNA sequence follows: TGCAGCGCAAAGACAGGCAGGTTAGAGACCCAGTACTTC.